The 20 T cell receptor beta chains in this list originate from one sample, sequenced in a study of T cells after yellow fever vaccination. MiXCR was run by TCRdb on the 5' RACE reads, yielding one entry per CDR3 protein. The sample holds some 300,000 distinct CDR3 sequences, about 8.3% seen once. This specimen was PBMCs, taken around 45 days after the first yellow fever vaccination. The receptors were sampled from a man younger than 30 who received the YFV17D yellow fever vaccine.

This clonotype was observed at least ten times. CDR3 in amino acids: CASSQELAYNEQFF. In nucleotides, the CDR3 is TGCGCCAGCAGCCAAGAGTTAGCCTACAATGAGCAGTTCTTC. The chain combines TRBV4-1 with TRBJ2-1; D is undetermined. Germline values: CDR1 MGHRA, CDR2 YSYEKL. CDR3 length: 14 amino acids. The V end lost 0 bases, the J end lost 2 bases, and 5 bases lay between the germline ends.

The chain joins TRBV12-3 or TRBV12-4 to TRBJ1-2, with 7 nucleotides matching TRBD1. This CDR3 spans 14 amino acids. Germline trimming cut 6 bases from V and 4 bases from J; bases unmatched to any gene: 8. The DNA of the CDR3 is TGTGCCAGCAGCCTCGGGACAGCGGTCTATGGCTACACCTTC. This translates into CASSLGTAVYGYTF.

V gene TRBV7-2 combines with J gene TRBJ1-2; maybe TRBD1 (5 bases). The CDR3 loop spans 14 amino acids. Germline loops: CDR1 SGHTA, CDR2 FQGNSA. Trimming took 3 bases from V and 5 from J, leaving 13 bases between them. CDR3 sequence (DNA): TGTGCCAGCAGCTTTGCCGGGACGGCTTATGGCTACACCTTC. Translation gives CASSFAGTAYGYTF.

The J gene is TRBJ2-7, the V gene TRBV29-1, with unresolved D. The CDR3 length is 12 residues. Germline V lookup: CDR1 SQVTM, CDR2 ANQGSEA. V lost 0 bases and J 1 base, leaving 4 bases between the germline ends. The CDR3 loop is CSVEDPSYEQYF. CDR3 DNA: TGCAGCGTTGAAGATCCTTCCTACGAGCAGTACTTC.

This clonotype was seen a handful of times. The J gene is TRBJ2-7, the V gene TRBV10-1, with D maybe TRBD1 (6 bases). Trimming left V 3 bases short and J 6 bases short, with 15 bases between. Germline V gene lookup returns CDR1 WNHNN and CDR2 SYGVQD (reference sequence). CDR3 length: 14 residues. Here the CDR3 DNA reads TGCGCCAGCAGTGATTTGACAGGAACCGGCGAGCAGTACTTC. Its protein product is CASSDLTGTGEQYF.

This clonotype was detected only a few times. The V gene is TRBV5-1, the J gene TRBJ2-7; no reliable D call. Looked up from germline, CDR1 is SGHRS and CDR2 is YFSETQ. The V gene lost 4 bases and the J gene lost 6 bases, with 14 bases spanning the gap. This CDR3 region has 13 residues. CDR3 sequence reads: CASSPPQGPEQYV. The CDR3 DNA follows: TGCGCCAGCAGCCCACCCCAAGGGCCCGAGCAGTACGTC.

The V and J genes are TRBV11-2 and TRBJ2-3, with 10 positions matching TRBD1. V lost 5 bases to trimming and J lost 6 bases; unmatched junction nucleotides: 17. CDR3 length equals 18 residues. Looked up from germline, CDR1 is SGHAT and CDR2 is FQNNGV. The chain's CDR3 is CASSNSRDRGYSLDTQYF. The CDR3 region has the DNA TGTGCCAGCAGCAATTCCCGGGACAGGGGATATTCGCTGGATACGCAGTATTTT.

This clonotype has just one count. The CDR3: CASSFNSFAYEQYF. CDR3 bases: TGTGCCAGCAGTTTTAATTCCTTCGCCTACGAGCAGTACTTC. The chain employs TRBV12-3 or TRBV12-4 and TRBJ2-7, with unresolved D. The CDR3 totals 14 residues. Trimming shortened V by 3 bases and J by 2 bases, and 11 bases separated the two germline ends.

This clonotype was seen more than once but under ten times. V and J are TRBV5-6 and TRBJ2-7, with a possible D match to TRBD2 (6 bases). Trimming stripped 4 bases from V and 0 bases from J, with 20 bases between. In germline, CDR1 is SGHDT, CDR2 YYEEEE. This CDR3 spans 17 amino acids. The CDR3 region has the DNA TGTGCCAGCAGCCCGTCGGTGCGGCGGGGTTACTCCTACGAGCAGTACTTC. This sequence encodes CASSPSVRRGYSYEQYF.

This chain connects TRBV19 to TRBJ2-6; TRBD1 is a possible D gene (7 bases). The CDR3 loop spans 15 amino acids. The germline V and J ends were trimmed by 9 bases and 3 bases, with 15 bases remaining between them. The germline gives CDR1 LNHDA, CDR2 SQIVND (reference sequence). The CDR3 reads CASHQGGVGANVLTF. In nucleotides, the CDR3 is TGTGCCAGCCACCAGGGGGGTGTTGGGGCCAACGTCCTGACTTTC.

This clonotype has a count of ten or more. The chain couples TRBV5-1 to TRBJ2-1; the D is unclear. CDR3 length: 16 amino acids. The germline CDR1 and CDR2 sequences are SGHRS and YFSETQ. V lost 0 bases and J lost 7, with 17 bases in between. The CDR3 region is CASSLAPVGPWNEQFF. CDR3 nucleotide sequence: TGCGCCAGCAGCTTGGCCCCGGTTGGTCCTTGGAATGAGCAGTTCTTC.

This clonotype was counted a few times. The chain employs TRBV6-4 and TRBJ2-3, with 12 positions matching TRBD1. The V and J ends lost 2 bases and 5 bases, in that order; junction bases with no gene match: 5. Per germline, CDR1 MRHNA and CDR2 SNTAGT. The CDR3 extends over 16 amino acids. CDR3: CASSDGTGGAGDTQYF. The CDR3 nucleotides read TGTGCCAGCAGTGACGGGACAGGGGGCGCGGGAGATACGCAGTATTTT.

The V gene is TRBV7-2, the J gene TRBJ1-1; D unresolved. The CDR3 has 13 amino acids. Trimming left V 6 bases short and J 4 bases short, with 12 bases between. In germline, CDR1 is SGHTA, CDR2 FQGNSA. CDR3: CASRNQGSTEAFF. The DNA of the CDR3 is TGTGCCAGCAGAAACCAAGGGAGCACTGAAGCTTTCTTT.

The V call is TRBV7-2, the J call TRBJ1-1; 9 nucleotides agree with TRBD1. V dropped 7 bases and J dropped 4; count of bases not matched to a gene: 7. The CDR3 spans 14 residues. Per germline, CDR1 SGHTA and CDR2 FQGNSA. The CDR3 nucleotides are TGTGCCAGCAAACAACAGGGGGCCGTCACTGAAGCTTTCTTT. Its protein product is CASKQQGAVTEAFF.

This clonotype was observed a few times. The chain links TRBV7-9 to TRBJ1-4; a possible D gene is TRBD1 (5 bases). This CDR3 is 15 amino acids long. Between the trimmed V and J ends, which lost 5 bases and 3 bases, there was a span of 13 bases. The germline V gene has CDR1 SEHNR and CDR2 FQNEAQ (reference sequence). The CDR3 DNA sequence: TGTGCCAGCAGCCTGCTAGGGGCGGCTAATGAAAAACTGTTTTTT. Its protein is CASSLLGAANEKLFF.

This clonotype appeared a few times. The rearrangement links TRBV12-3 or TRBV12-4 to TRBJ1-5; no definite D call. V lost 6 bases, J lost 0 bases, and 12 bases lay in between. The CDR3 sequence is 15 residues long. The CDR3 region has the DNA TGTGCCAGCAGATCCTCGACACGTAGCAATCAGCCCCAGCATTTT. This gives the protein CASRSSTRSNQPQHF.

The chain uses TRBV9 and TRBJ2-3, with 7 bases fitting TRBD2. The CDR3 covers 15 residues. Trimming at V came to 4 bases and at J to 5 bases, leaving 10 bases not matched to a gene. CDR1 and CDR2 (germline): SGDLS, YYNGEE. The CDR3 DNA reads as TGTGCCAGCAGCCTCAGCGGGGCTCACCTAGATACGCAGTATTTT. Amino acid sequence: CASSLSGAHLDTQYF.

The CDR3 DNA sequence: TGCAGTGCGAGCCCCGGGACAGGGGGCCGTGGCTACACCTTC. Its protein is CSASPGTGGRGYTF. V usage is TRBV20-1 and J usage is TRBJ1-2, with TRBD1 matching over 12 bases. Germline V lookup: CDR1 DFQATT, CDR2 SNEGSKA (reference sequence). There are 14 residues in the CDR3. The ends lost 6 bases at V and 7 bases at J; junction bases unmatched: 9.

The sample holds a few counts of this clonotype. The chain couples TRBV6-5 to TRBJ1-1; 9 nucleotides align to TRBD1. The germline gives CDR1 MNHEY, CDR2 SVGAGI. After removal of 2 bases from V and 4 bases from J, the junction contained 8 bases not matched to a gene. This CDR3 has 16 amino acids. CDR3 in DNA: TGTGCCAGCAGTTACCGACCCGACAGGGGGGTCACTGAAGCTTTCTTT. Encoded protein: CASSYRPDRGVTEAFF.

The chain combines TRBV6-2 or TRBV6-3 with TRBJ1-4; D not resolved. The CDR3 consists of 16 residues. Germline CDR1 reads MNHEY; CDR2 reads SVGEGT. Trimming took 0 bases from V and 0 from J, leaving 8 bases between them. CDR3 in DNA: TGTGCCAGCAGTTACTCGAGCGAATCAACTAATGAAAAACTGTTTTTT. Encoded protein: CASSYSSESTNEKLFF.